This TCR beta chain was recorded in a study of early T cells in non-severe SARS-CoV-2 infection. For the study at large: RNA in bulk from unsorted whole blood was sequenced, and chains were unpaired.

The germline CDR1 and CDR2 sequences are MNHNY and SVGAGI (reference sequence). The ends lost 6 bases at V and 0 bases at J; junction bases unmatched: 9. The CDR3 contains 17 residues. This clonotype was seen ten or more times. TCRdb processed the 5' RACE reads anew with MiXCR; each CDR3 protein has one entry. This table holds over 60,000 distinct CDR3 sequences, approximately 14% found once. Sequencing was done on a sample of whole blood. This sequence originates from an adult who was a healthcare worker with PCR-confirmed SARS-CoV-2 infection or an uninfected control (not recorded which). The genes are TRBV6-6 and TRBJ1-4, with 8 bases identical to TRBD1. DNA for the CDR3: TGTGCCAGCAGCCCTGACAGGGGAGGTTCAACTAATGAAAAACTGTTTTTT. Its protein product is CASSPDRGGSTNEKLFF.